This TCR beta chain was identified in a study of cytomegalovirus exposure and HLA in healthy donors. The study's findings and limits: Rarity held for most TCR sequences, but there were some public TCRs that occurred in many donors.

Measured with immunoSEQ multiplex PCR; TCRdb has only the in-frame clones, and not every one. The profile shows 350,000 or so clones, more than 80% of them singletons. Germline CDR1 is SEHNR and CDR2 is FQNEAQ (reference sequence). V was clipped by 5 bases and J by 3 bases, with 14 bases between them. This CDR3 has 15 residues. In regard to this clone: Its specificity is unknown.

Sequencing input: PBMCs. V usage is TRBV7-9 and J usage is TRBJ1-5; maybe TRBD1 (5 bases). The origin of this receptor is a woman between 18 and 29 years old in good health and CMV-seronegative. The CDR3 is CASSPGGTSNQPQHF. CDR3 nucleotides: TGTGCCAGCAGCCCCGGCGGGACCTCCAATCAGCCCCAGCATTTT.